A selection of T cell receptor beta chains follows, all from one sample in a study of blood T cell repertoires in COVID-19. TCRdb's copy holds only in-frame clones and misses some; the assay was immunoSEQ multiplex PCR. The profile covers 70,000 to 95,000 clones, with around 94% appearing a single time and approximately 6.3% taken by the ten largest. Sequencing was carried out using peripheral blood. Source of these receptors: an older woman with active COVID-19. Both conserved end residues are part of each CDR3. A D gene is named only where the DNA matches it firmly. Clone size, where shown, is once, few, many, or a class for clones that have expanded.

>TRBJ2-2|NA|NA|TRBV2
CASRDLVLTGELFF
TGTGCCAGCAGAGATCTAGTTCTAACCGGGGAGCTGTTTTTT
>TRBJ2-5|NA|NA|TRBV27
CASSSRSAGAQETQYF
TGTGCCAGCAGTTCAAGGTCCGCAGGGGCCCAAGAGACCCAGTACTTC
>TRBJ1-2|NA|TRBD1|TRBV5-4
CASSLTGTGEFVWGYTF
TGTGCCAGCAGCTTGACCGGGACAGGGGAATTTGTTTGGGGCTACACCTTC
>TRBJ1-3|NA|TRBD1|TRBV2
CASSERSGTGYF
TGTGCCAGCAGTGAAAGGTCCGGGACAGGGTATTTT
>TRBJ2-2|NA|NA|TRBV7-7
CASSLAEAGFTGELFF
TGTGCTAGCAGCTTAGCGGAGGCGGGATTCACCGGGGAGCTGTTTTTT
>TRBJ2-7|NA|TRBD1|TRBV28
CASNTGQGTRYEQYF
TGTGCCAGCAATACCGGACAGGGGACTCGGTACGAGCAGTACTTC
>TRBJ1-1|NA|TRBD1|TRBV5-1
CASSTRTGGTEAFF
TGCGCCAGCAGCACACGGACAGGGGGGACTGAAGCTTTCTTT
>TRBJ2-1|NA|TRBD1|TRBV7-9
CASSARDRSNEQFF
TGTGCCAGCAGCGCCCGGGACAGAAGCAATGAGCAGTTCTTC
>TRBJ1-3|NA|TRBD1|TRBV2
CASSETGQGISGNTIYF
TGTGCCAGCAGTGAAACGGGACAGGGGATTTCTGGAAACACCATATATTTT
>TRBJ1-1|NA|NA|TRBV7-8
CASSVVQGISPEAFF
TGTGCCAGCAGCGTAGTTCAGGGGATCTCCCCTGAAGCTTTCTTT
>TRBJ2-2|NA|TRBD1|TRBV24-1
CATSDPGQGTTGELFF
TGTGCCACCAGTGACCCAGGACAGGGCACCACCGGGGAGCTGTTTTTT
>TRBJ2-7|NA|TRBD2|TRBV28
CASRSRRGAVYEQYF
TGTGCCAGCAGGAGTAGGCGGGGGGCCGTCTACGAGCAGTACTTC
>TRBJ2-7|NA|NA|TRBV4-1
CASSQGVLSGAGQYF
TGCGCCAGCAGCCAAGGCGTTCTTAGCGGAGCCGGACAGTACTTC
>TRBJ1-2|NA|TRBD1|TRBV6-5
CASRPGGGANYGYTF
TGTGCCAGCAGGCCAGGAGGGGGCGCGAACTATGGCTACACCTTC
>TRBJ2-7|NA|NA|TRBV28
CASSLGKLYEQYF
TGTGCCAGCAGTTTGGGCAAGCTTTACGAGCAGTACTTC
>TRBJ1-2|NA|TRBD1|TRBV19
CASSMRTGEYGYTF
TGTGCCAGTAGTATGAGGACAGGGGAATATGGCTACACCTTC
>TRBJ1-5|few|NA|TRBV19
CASTPQVTQPQHF
TGTGCCAGTACCCCACAGGTTACTCAGCCCCAGCATTTT
>TRBJ1-1|few|NA|TRBV19
CASSRGLDLGTEAFF
TGTGCCAGTAGTAGAGGACTTGATCTGGGCACTGAAGCTTTCTTT
>TRBJ2-3|NA|NA|TRBV25-1
CASSEYRTSTDTQYF
TGTGCCAGCAGTGAATACCGGACTAGCACAGATACGCAGTATTTT
>TRBJ1-2|NA|NA|TRBV10-3
CAIMMDTYGYTF
TGTGCCATCATGATGGACACCTATGGCTACACCTTC
>TRBJ2-1|NA|NA|TRBV7-3
CASSSRPGTGNEQFF
TGTGCCAGCAGCTCCCGCCCGGGTACCGGGAATGAGCAGTTCTTC
>TRBJ2-1|NA|TRBD2|TRBV29-1
CSVAPGGGESEQFF
TGCAGCGTTGCCCCGGGGGGGGGAGAGAGTGAGCAGTTCTTC
>TRBJ2-5|NA|NA|TRBV21-1
CASRHRGQGPETQYF
TGTGCCAGCCGGCACAGGGGGCAGGGTCCGGAGACCCAGTACTTC
>TRBJ1-2|NA|NA|TRBV10-3
CAAGRSREDGGYTF
TGTGCCGCGGGGCGTTCCCGGGAAGATGGGGGCTACACCTTC
>TRBJ2-1|NA|NA|TRBV14
CASSQVGSGPYNEQFF
TGTGCCAGCAGCCAAGTCGGTAGCGGCCCCTACAATGAGCAGTTCTTC
>TRBJ2-6|once|TRBD1|TRBV2
CASSDRAGANVLTF
TGTGCCAGCAGCGACAGGGCTGGGGCCAACGTCCTGACTTTC
>TRBJ2-6|NA|NA|TRBV5-1
CASSLVRSGANVLTF
TGCGCCAGCAGCTTGGTCCGTTCTGGGGCCAACGTCCTGACTTTC
>TRBJ2-2|NA|TRBD2|TRBV5-4
CASSRGTSGATNTGELFF
TGTGCCAGCAGCAGAGGGACTAGCGGGGCGACCAACACCGGGGAGCTGTTTTTT
>TRBJ2-6|NA|NA|TRBV3-1/TRBV3-2
CASSQTDTGANVLTF
TGTGCCAGCAGCCAGACAGACACTGGGGCCAACGTCCTGACTTTC
>TRBJ2-2|NA|TRBD1|TRBV28
CATTPGGADTGELFF
TGTGCCACCACCCCAGGGGGCGCGGACACCGGGGAGCTGTTTTTT
>TRBJ2-7|NA|TRBD1|TRBV5-1
CASSPDRAGEQYF
TGCGCCAGCAGCCCCGACAGGGCCGGCGAGCAGTACTTC
>TRBJ1-5|few|TRBD1|TRBV18
CASSPGTGGNQPQHF
TGTGCCAGCTCACCAGGGACAGGGGGCAATCAGCCCCAGCATTTT
>TRBJ2-1|NA|NA|TRBV11-3
CASSLGYGAPFSSYNEQFF
TGTGCCAGCAGCCTAGGGTACGGAGCCCCCTTTTCCTCCTACAATGAGCAGTTCTTC
>TRBJ2-7|once|TRBD1|TRBV12-5
CASGLGDRAEQYF
TGTGCTAGTGGTTTGGGGGACAGGGCCGAGCAGTACTTC
>TRBJ1-4|NA|TRBD1|TRBV24-1
CATNPGQGNEKLFF
TGTGCCACTAATCCGGGACAGGGGAATGAAAAACTGTTTTTT
>TRBJ1-5|few|TRBD1|TRBV7-9
CASSWGQVGQPQHF
TGTGCCAGCAGCTGGGGACAGGTAGGTCAGCCCCAGCATTTT
>TRBJ1-1|NA|NA|TRBV7-9
CASVYRVTEAFF
TGTGCCAGCGTATACAGGGTGACTGAAGCTTTCTTT
>TRBJ2-3|NA|TRBD1|TRBV7-2
CASRGPGQGTDTQYF
TGTGCCAGCAGGGGACCGGGACAGGGTACAGATACGCAGTATTTT
>TRBJ1-1|NA|NA|TRBV5-1
CASSPDTEPNTEAFF
TGCGCCAGCAGCCCAGACACCGAGCCTAACACTGAAGCTTTCTTT
>TRBJ2-1|NA|TRBD2|TRBV20-1
CSASYASGGYNEQFF
TGCAGTGCTAGTTATGCTAGCGGGGGTTACAATGAGCAGTTCTTC
>TRBJ2-1|NA|TRBD2|TRBV29-1
CSVKPGTSPAGKNEQFF
TGCAGCGTTAAACCGGGGACTAGCCCTGCGGGTAAGAATGAGCAGTTCTTC
>TRBJ1-5|NA|TRBD1|TRBV19
CASSIDYNRGVIDQPQHF
TGTGCCAGTAGTATAGACTACAACAGGGGCGTGATTGATCAGCCCCAGCATTTT
>TRBJ1-1|NA|NA|TRBV30
CAWTRGLDTEAFF
TGTGCCTGGACTCGGGGGTTGGATACTGAAGCTTTCTTT
>TRBJ1-5|NA|TRBD1|TRBV27
CASSTGDQPQHF
TGTGCCAGCAGTACAGGGGATCAGCCCCAGCATTTT
>TRBJ1-6|NA|TRBD1|TRBV19
CASSIRGQGYSPLHF
TGTGCCAGTAGTATAAGGGGACAGGGTTATTCACCCCTCCACTTT
>TRBJ1-5|NA|NA|TRBV4-2
CASSQESYQPQHF
TGTGCCAGCAGCCAAGAATCGTATCAGCCCCAGCATTTT
>TRBJ2-7|NA|TRBD2|TRBV5-5
CASSLALAGGTYEQYF
TGTGCCAGCAGCTTGGCACTAGCGGGGGGTACCTACGAGCAGTACTTC
>TRBJ1-1|once|NA|TRBV28
CASSLSVSNTEAFF
TGTGCCAGCAGTTTAAGCGTGTCGAACACTGAAGCTTTCTTT
>TRBJ1-6|NA|TRBD1|TRBV5-6
CASSVTGGSSPLHF
TGTGCCAGCAGCGTGACAGGGGGAAGTTCACCCCTCCACTTT
>TRBJ2-3|NA|TRBD2|TRBV5-1
CASSFISGGSDTQYF
TGCGCCAGCAGCTTCATAAGCGGGGGGTCAGATACGCAGTATTTT
>TRBJ2-7|NA|NA|TRBV6-5
CASSYSRQGFYEQYF
TGTGCCAGCAGTTACTCGAGGCAGGGGTTCTACGAGCAGTACTTC
>TRBJ1-2|NA|NA|TRBV28
CASTPGHTNYGYTF
TGTGCCAGCACTCCAGGGCATACTAACTATGGCTACACCTTC
>TRBJ1-1|NA|NA|TRBV30
CAWSVLRRGAFF
TGTGCCTGGAGTGTACTGAGACGAGGAGCTTTCTTT
>TRBJ2-1|NA|TRBD2|TRBV15
CATSRVGLAGGQYNEQFF
TGTGCCACCAGCAGAGTGGGACTAGCGGGGGGCCAATACAATGAGCAGTTCTTC
>TRBJ1-6|NA|NA|TRBV3-1/TRBV3-2
CASSPVGGLDSPLHF
TGTGCCAGCAGCCCTGTCGGGGGGCTAGATTCACCCCTCCACTTT
>TRBJ1-2|NA|NA|TRBV7-9
CASSLGAGPHGYTF
TGTGCCAGCAGCTTGGGGGCGGGCCCCCATGGCTACACCTTC